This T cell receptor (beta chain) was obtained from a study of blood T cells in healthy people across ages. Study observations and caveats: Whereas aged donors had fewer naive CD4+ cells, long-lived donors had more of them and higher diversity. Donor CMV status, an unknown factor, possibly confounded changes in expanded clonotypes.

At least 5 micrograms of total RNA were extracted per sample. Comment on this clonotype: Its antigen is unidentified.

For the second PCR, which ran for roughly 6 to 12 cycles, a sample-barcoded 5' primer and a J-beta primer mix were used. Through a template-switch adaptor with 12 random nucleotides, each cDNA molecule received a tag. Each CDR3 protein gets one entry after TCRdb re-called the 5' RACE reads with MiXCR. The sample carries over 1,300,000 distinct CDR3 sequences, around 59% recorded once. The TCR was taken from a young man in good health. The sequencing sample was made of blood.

The CDR3 DNA reads TGTGCCAGCAGTGGGGAGATTAGCACCGGGGAGCTGTTTTTT. Amino acids: CASSGEISTGELFF. V and J are TRBV2 and TRBJ2-2; a possible D gene is TRBD2 (5 bases). CDR3 length: 14 amino acids. The V and J ends lost 4 bases and 4 bases respectively, with 10 bases between them. Germline CDR1 reads SNHLY; CDR2 reads FYNNEI.